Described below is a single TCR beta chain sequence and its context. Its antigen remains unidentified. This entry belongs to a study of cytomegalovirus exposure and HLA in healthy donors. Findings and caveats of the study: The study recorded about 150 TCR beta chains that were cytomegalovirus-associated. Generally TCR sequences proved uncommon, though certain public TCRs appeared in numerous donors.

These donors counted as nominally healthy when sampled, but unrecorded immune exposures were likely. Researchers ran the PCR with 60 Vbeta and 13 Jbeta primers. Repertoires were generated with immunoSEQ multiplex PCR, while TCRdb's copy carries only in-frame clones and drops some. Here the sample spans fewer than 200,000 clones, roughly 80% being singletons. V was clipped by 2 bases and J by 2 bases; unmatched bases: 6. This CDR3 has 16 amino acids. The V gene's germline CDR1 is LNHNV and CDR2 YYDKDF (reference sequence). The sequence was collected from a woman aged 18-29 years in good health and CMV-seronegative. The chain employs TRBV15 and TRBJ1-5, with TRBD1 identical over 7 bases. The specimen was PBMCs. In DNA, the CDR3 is TGTGCCACCAGCAGATCCCTCGGACAGGGCAATCAGCCCCAGCATTTT. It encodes CATSRSLGQGNQPQHF.